This entry lists 29 T cell receptor beta chains sequenced from one sample in a study of cytomegalovirus exposure and HLA in healthy donors. PCR involved 60 Vbeta and 13 Jbeta primers. The data were produced by immunoSEQ multiplex PCR, yet TCRdb's version contains in-frame clones alone and is incomplete. The sample holds over 150,000 clones, over 80% seen once. The specimen was PBMCs. The receptor source for this set is a man between 50 and 59 years old in good health and CMV-seronegative.

This chain connects TRBV5-5 to TRBJ2-6; a possible D gene is TRBD1 (7 bases). V was cut by 4 bases and J by 0 bases, with 17 bases left in between. In germline, CDR1 is SGHKS, CDR2 YYEKEE (reference sequence). The length of the CDR3 is 18 residues. The CDR3 DNA is TGTGCCAGCAGCCCGAGGCCAGGGGGGTCCTCTGGGGCCAACGTCCTGACTTTC. It translates to CASSPRPGGSSGANVLTF.

The chain combines TRBV5-1 with TRBJ2-3; 11 nucleotides line up with TRBD2. This CDR3 is built from 16 residues. The J segment lost 6 bases and the V segment lost 0 bases, leaving 6 bases of the junction unmatched. Germline values: CDR1 SGHRS, CDR2 YFSETQ. This CDR3 reads CASSLVASGGLDTQYF. CDR3 in DNA: TGCGCCAGCAGCTTGGTGGCTAGCGGGGGGTTGGATACGCAGTATTTT.

V usage is TRBV12-5 and J usage is TRBJ1-1; the D gene is possibly TRBD1 (6 bases). This CDR3 is 13 amino acids long. The V end was cut by 7 bases, the J end by 1 base, with 10 bases between. Germline-derived CDR1 and CDR2 are LGHNT and FRNRAP. The CDR3 region is CASARQENTEAFF. The CDR3, as DNA: TGTGCTAGTGCCCGACAGGAGAACACTGAAGCTTTCTTT.

The chain joins TRBV5-1 to TRBJ1-2; D remains ambiguous. The CDR3 sequence is 14 residues long. The V gene's germline CDR1 is SGHRS and CDR2 YFSETQ. V lost 2 bases and J lost 1, with 9 bases in between. The DNA of the CDR3 is TGCGCCAGCAGCTTACTCCCCGATAACTATGGCTACACCTTC. This encodes CASSLLPDNYGYTF.

The chain uses TRBV10-2 and TRBJ1-5; no reliable D call. Per the germline V gene, CDR1 is WSHSY and CDR2 is SAAADI. Trimming cost V 4 bases and J 5 bases, with 9 bases left between them. The CDR3 runs 13 residues. Here the CDR3 reads CASSASEHQPQHF. DNA of the CDR3: TGCGCCAGCAGTGCATCTGAGCATCAGCCCCAGCATTTT.

The CDR3, as DNA: TGTGCCAGCAGCGCCGGGAGCCTAGCGGGTATTGGGGATACGCAGTATTTT. This gives the protein CASSAGSLAGIGDTQYF. The chain recombines TRBV9 with TRBJ2-3; 8 bases are a match to TRBD2. This CDR3 comprises 17 residues. Germline V CDR1 and CDR2: SGDLS, YYNGEE. After removal of 3 bases from V and 6 bases from J, the junction contained 15 bases not matched to a gene.

The chain has TRBV5-1 and TRBJ1-4; D gene unclear. V was clipped by 3 bases and J by 3 bases, with 12 bases between them. Germline V gene sequence: CDR1 SGHRS, CDR2 YFSETQ. The CDR3 consists of 15 residues. The DNA of the CDR3 is TGCGCCAGCAGCTCCGGATCGGGGTCTAATGAAAAACTGTTTTTT. This codes for CASSSGSGSNEKLFF.

The rearrangement uses TRBV9 and TRBJ2-7; perhaps TRBD1 as D (5 bases). CDR1 is SGDLS and CDR2 is YYNGEE in the germline V gene. The V gene lost 0 bases and the J gene lost 4 bases, with 17 bases spanning the gap. The CDR3 totals 16 residues. The CDR3 protein is CASSVGTQGNLYEQYF. The CDR3 DNA reads TGTGCCAGCAGCGTAGGTACGCAGGGCAATTTATACGAGCAGTACTTC. Complete variable domain (other parts from reference TRBV9 and TRBJ2-7): DSGVTQTPKHLITATGQRVTLRCSPRSGDLSVYWYQQSLDQGLQFLIQYYNGEERAKGNILERFSAQQFPDLHSELNLSSLELGDSALYFCASSVGTQGNLYEQYFGPGTRLTVT.

The sample holds a few counts of this clone. V and J are TRBV5-1 and TRBJ1-1; 8 nucleotides align to TRBD1. Germline V gene lookup returns CDR1 SGHRS and CDR2 YFSETQ. The CDR3 runs to 13 residues. V lost 7 bases and J lost 6; bases outside the gene matches: 8. The DNA of the CDR3 is TGCGCCAGCGGGACAGGTGGGGACGCTGAAGCTTTCTTT. Protein product: CASGTGGDAEAFF.

The chain combines TRBV27 with TRBJ2-6, with D maybe TRBD1 (5 bases). The CDR3 loop spans 16 amino acids. The V gene's germline CDR1 is MNHEY and CDR2 SMNVEV (reference sequence). The V end was cut by 4 bases, the J end by 3 bases, with 13 bases between. CDR3 DNA sequence: TGTGCCAGCAGTTCCACACCCAGGGTTGGGGCCAACGTCCTGACTTTC. Its protein product is CASSSTPRVGANVLTF.

This clone was counted only a few times. The V call is TRBV6-6, the J call TRBJ1-5; 8 bases map to TRBD1. Germline-derived CDR1 and CDR2 are MNHNY and SVGAGI (reference sequence). Losses at the gene ends were 5 bases for V and 7 bases for J; bases not matched to a gene: 4. This CDR3 is built from 13 residues. CDR3 nucleotides: TGTGCCAGCAGTGGACAGGGTAGCCAGCCCCAGCATTTT. This translates into CASSGQGSQPQHF.

Only a few counts were recorded for this clone. This likely came from a read error, as a far larger clone is one base away. The chain is built from TRBV27 and TRBJ1-1; D is ambiguous. V was trimmed by 3 bases and J by 4 bases, leaving 3 bases between them. CDR3 length equals 11 residues. Germline loops: CDR1 MNHEY, CDR2 SMNVEV (reference sequence). The DNA for the CDR3 is TGTGCCAGCAGTTTTAGCACTGAAGCTTTCTTT. Translating gives CASSFSTEAFF.

V usage is TRBV15 and J usage is TRBJ2-2, with 10 bases matching TRBD2. Germline V CDR1 and CDR2: LNHNV, YYDKDF (reference sequence). This CDR3 is 20 amino acids long. With 1 base clipped from V and 2 bases from J, the junction kept 13 bases outside the gene matches. CDR3 in amino acids: CATSRALERSGGANTGELFF. CDR3 coding DNA: TGTGCCACCAGCAGAGCCCTAGAACGGAGCGGGGGGGCTAACACCGGGGAGCTGTTTTTT.

The chain links TRBV19 to TRBJ1-3; D may be TRBD1 (6 bases). The CDR3 totals 17 residues. Germline V lookup: CDR1 LNHDA, CDR2 SQIVND (reference sequence). V dropped 4 bases and J dropped 0 bases, with 16 bases sitting between them. The CDR3 loop reads CASSTQGRVASGNTIYF. CDR3 nucleotides: TGTGCCAGTAGTACCCAGGGGAGGGTGGCCTCTGGAAACACCATATATTTT.

The table lists this clone with a count of one. V and J are TRBV7-2 and TRBJ1-4; D perhaps matches TRBD1 (6 bases). Germline V gene lookup returns CDR1 SGHTA and CDR2 FQGNSA. The CDR3 sequence is 15 residues long. V was pared by 4 bases and J by 4 bases, with 13 bases between. The CDR3 protein is CASSSSGTRNEKLFF. CDR3 sequence (DNA): TGTGCCAGCAGCTCCTCCGGGACACGTAATGAAAAACTGTTTTTT.

The chain couples TRBV5-7 to TRBJ1-5; D is unclear. TRBV5-7 is an open reading frame, and its role is uncertain. CDR3 length: 15 residues. Trimming shortened V by 2 bases and J by 2 bases, and 11 bases separated the two germline ends. The CDR3 nucleotides read TGTGCCAGCAGCTTCTACTCGGTGGGCAATCAGCCCCAGCATTTT. This translates into CASSFYSVGNQPQHF.

The chain recombines TRBV28 with TRBJ2-7; possible D gene TRBD1, 5 bases. Trimming stripped 4 bases from V and 4 bases from J, with 14 bases between. The germline V gene has CDR1 MDHEN and CDR2 SYDVKM. This CDR3 is 14 amino acids long. For the CDR3, the DNA is TGTGCCAGCAGTTCTCAGGGCTTGAGGTACGAGCAGTACTTC. Its protein is CASSSQGLRYEQYF.

The chain recombines TRBV7-3 with TRBJ1-2; tentatively, D is TRBD1 (5 bases). Germline V gives CDR1 SGHTA, CDR2 FQGTGA. Between the trimmed V and J ends, which lost 5 bases and 7 bases, there was a span of 17 bases. The CDR3 consists of 14 residues. The DNA for the CDR3 is TGTGCCAGCAGCCCGAGTCCAGGGTCTCGTGGCTACACCTTC. This codes for CASSPSPGSRGYTF.

This clone has just a few counts. The genes are TRBV4-2 and TRBJ1-3; D unresolved. Germline CDR1 LGHNA, CDR2 YNFKEQ. The CDR3 extends over 16 amino acids. With 4 bases removed from V and 0 bases from J, the gap between germline ends came to 13 bases. CDR3 DNA sequence: TGTGCCAGCAGCCCAAGAGCCCCGAGCTCTGGAAACACCATATATTTT. As protein: CASSPRAPSSGNTIYF.

V usage is TRBV4-3 and J usage is TRBJ2-5; 7 bases fit TRBD2. After removal of 1 base from V and 4 bases from J, the junction contained 9 bases not matched to a gene. Germline CDR1 and CDR2: LGHNA and YSLEER. This CDR3 spans 16 amino acids. Here the CDR3 reads CASSQGGLGDAETQYF. DNA of the CDR3: TGCGCCAGCAGCCAAGGCGGACTAGGAGATGCAGAGACCCAGTACTTC.

The J gene is TRBJ2-3, the V gene TRBV9; D gene ambiguous. The CDR3 loop spans 14 amino acids. Germline V gene sequence: CDR1 SGDLS, CDR2 YYNGEE. The V end lost 0 bases, the J end lost 2 bases, and 7 bases lay between the germline ends. The CDR3 DNA follows: TGTGCCAGCAGCGTAGAGCTTCTCACAGATACGCAGTATTTT. Translated: CASSVELLTDTQYF.

In DNA, the CDR3 is TGCGCCAGCAGCCCTACTAGCGGGGTATACAATGAGCAGTTCTTC. It specifies CASSPTSGVYNEQFF. The chain links TRBV5-1 to TRBJ2-1; 10 positions agree with TRBD2. Germline values: CDR1 SGHRS, CDR2 YFSETQ. CDR3 size: 15 residues. Trimming removed 4 bases from V and 4 bases from J; junction bases left unmatched: 5.

This rearrangement joins TRBV4-1 to TRBJ2-5; D perhaps matches TRBD1 (6 bases). The J call is doubtful: the DNA matches TRBJ2-7 better. Looked up from germline, CDR1 is MGHRA and CDR2 is YSYEKL. The CDR3 extends over 15 amino acids. In DNA, the CDR3 is TGCGCCAGCAGCCAGTCACAGGGATTACTAGGCGAGCAGTACTTC. Translated: CASSQSQGLLGEQYF.

This clone was picked up one time. V gene TRBV12-5 combines with J gene TRBJ2-3; 8 nucleotides agree with TRBD1. Germline-derived CDR1 and CDR2 are LGHNT and FRNRAP. V lost 5 bases to trimming and J lost 3 bases; unmatched junction nucleotides: 7. This CDR3 has 15 amino acids. The CDR3 region has the DNA TGTGCTAGTGGTGCAGGACAGGGAGCGACAGATACGCAGTATTTT. Amino acids: CASGAGQGATDTQYF.

The rearrangement uses TRBV7-2 and TRBJ1-1; D is unclear. The CDR3 runs 15 residues. Trimming shortened V by 2 bases and J by 1 base, and 11 bases separated the two germline ends. The germline CDR1 and CDR2 sequences are SGHTA and FQGNSA. The CDR3 spells CASSLTELKNTEAFF. As DNA, the CDR3 is TGTGCCAGCAGCTTAACAGAGTTAAAGAACACTGAAGCTTTCTTT. The full variable domain, rest sourced from reference TRBV7-2 and TRBJ1-1, is GAGVSQSPSNKVTEKGKDVELRCDPISGHTALYWYRQSLGQGLEFLIYFQGNSAPDKSGLPSDRFSAERTGGSVSTLTIQRTQQEDSAVYLCASSLTELKNTEAFFGQGTRLTVV.

V and J are TRBV5-8 and TRBJ2-5, with D perhaps matching TRBD2 (6 bases). The CDR3 is 13 residues long. Trimming cost V 4 bases and J 5 bases, with 12 bases left between them. CDR1 and CDR2 from the germline V gene are SGHTS and YDEGEE. The CDR3 reads CASSPQGGETQYF. As DNA, the CDR3 is TGTGCCAGCAGCCCGCAGGGAGGCGAGACCCAGTACTTC.

The V gene is TRBV6-5, the J gene TRBJ2-1, with TRBD2 identical over 11 bases. Germline V gene lookup returns CDR1 MNHEY and CDR2 SVGAGI. V was clipped by 0 bases and J by 10 bases; unmatched bases: 8. The length of the CDR3 is 16 residues. The CDR3 sequence: CASSYSYRASGREQFF. The CDR3 nucleotides are TGTGCCAGCAGTTACTCGTACCGAGCTAGCGGGAGGGAGCAGTTCTTC.

The chain carries TRBV5-1 and TRBJ2-1; D might be TRBD2 (6 bases). V lost 4 bases to trimming and J lost 6 bases, with 17 bases between them. CDR1 is SGHRS, CDR2 YFSETQ, per germline. The length of the CDR3 is 15 residues. The CDR3 sequence is CASSPGSPLGNEQFF. The CDR3 DNA follows: TGCGCCAGCAGCCCCGGGAGTCCCCTCGGCAATGAGCAGTTCTTC.

The V gene is TRBV6-1, the J gene TRBJ1-3; the match to TRBD1 covers 7 bases. The CDR3 sequence is 15 residues long. The germline V gene has CDR1 MNHNS and CDR2 SASEGT. With 2 bases clipped from V and 6 bases from J, the junction kept 7 bases outside the gene matches. The CDR3 sequence: CASSEMQGVPNTIYF. The DNA for the CDR3 is TGTGCCAGCAGTGAAATGCAGGGGGTCCCAAACACCATATATTTT.